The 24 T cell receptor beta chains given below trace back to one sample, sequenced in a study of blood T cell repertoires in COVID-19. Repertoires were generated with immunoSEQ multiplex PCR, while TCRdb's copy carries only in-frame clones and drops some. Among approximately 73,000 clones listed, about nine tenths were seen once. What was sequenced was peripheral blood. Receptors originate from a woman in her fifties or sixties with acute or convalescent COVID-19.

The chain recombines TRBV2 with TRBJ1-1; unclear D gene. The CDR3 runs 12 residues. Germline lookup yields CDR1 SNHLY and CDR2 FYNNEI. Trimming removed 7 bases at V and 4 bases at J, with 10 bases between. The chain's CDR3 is CASITLSTEAFF. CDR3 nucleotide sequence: TGTGCCAGCATAACCCTCAGCACTGAAGCTTTCTTT.

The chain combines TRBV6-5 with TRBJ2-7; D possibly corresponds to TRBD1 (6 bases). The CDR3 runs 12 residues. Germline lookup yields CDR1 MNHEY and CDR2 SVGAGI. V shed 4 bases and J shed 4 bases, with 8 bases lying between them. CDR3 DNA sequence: TGTGCCAGCAGTTCAACAGGGTACGAGCAGTACTTC. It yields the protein CASSSTGYEQYF.

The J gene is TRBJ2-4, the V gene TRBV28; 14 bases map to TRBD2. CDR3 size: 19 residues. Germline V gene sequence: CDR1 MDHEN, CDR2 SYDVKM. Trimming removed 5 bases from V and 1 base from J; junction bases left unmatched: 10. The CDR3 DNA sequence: TGTGCCAGCAGTCAGACTAGCGGGGGGGGTTATCGGGCCAAAAACATTCAGTACTTC. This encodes CASSQTSGGGYRAKNIQYF.

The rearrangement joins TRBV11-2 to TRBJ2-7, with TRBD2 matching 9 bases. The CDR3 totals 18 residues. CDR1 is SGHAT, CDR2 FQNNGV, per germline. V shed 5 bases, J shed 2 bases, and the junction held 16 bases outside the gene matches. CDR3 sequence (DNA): TGTGCCAGCAGCCACGCGATGAGCGGGAGGTCCCTCACCTACGAGCAGTACTTC. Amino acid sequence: CASSHAMSGRSLTYEQYF.

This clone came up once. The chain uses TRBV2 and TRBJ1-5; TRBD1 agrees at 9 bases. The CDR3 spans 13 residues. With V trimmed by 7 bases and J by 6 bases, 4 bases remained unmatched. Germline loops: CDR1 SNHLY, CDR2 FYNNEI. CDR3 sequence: CASKGQGSQPQHF. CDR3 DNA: TGTGCCAGCAAAGGACAGGGGTCTCAGCCCCAGCATTTT.

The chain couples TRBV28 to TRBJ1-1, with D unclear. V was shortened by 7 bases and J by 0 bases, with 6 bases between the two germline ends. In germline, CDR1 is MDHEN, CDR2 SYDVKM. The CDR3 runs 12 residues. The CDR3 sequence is CASNSMNTEAFF. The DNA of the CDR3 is TGTGCCAGCAATAGCATGAACACTGAAGCTTTCTTT.

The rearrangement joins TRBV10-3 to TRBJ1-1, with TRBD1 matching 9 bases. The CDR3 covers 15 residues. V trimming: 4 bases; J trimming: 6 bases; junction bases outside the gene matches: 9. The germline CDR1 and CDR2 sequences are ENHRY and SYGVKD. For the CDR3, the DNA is TGTGCCATCAGTGGATCGACAGGGGGGCGGTCTGAAGCTTTCTTT. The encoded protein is CAISGSTGGRSEAFF.

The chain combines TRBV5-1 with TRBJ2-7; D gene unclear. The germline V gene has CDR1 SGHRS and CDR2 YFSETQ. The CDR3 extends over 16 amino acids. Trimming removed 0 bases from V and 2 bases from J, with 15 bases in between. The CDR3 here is CASSLAIGRHAYEQYF. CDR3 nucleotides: TGCGCCAGCAGCTTGGCCATAGGCCGACATGCCTACGAGCAGTACTTC.

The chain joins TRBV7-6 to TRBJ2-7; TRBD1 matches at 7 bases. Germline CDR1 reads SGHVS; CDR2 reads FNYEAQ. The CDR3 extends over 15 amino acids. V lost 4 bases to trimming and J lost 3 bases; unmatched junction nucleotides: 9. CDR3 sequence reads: CASSSQTGKGYEQYF. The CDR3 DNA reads TGTGCCAGCAGCTCCCAGACAGGGAAGGGCTACGAGCAGTACTTC.

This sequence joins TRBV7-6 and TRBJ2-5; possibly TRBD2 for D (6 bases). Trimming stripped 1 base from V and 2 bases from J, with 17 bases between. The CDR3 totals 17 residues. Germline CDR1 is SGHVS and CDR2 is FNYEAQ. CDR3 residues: CASSLGPPQRAQETQYF. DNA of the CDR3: TGTGCCAGCAGCTTAGGACCCCCCCAGCGGGCGCAAGAGACCCAGTACTTC. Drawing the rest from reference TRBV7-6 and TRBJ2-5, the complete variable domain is GAGVSQSPRYKVTKRGQDVALRCDPISGHVSLYWYRQALGQGPEFLTYFNYEAQQDKSGLPNDRFSAERPEGSISTLTIQRTEQRDSAMYRCASSLGPPQRAQETQYFGPGTRLLVL.

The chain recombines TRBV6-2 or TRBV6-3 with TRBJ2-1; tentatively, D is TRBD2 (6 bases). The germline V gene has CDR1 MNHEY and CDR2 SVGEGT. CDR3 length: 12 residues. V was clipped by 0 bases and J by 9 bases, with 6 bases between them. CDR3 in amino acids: CASSYSEGEQFF. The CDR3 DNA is TGTGCCAGCAGTTACTCGGAGGGTGAGCAGTTCTTC.

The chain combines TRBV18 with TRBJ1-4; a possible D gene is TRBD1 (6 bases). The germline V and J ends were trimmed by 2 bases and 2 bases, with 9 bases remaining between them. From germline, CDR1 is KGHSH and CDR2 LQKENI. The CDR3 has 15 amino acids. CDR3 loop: CASSPRTGTNEKLFF. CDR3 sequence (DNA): TGTGCCAGCTCACCAAGAACAGGGACTAATGAAAAACTGTTTTTT.

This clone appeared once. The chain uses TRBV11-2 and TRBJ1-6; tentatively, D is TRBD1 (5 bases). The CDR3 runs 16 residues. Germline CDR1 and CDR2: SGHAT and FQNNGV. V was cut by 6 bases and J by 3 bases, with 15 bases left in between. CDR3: CASSQAGEGYNSPLHF. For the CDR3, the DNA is TGTGCCAGCAGTCAAGCGGGGGAAGGCTATAATTCACCCCTCCACTTT.

The CDR3: CASYGTGDGSPLHF. In nucleotides, the CDR3 is TGTGCCAGTTACGGGACAGGGGACGGTTCACCCCTCCACTTT. The chain combines TRBV6-5 with TRBJ1-6; TRBD1 aligns across 10 bases. This CDR3 has 14 amino acids. V lost 9 bases to trimming and J lost 9 bases; unmatched junction nucleotides: 8. Germline assignment: CDR1 MNHEY and CDR2 SVGAGI.

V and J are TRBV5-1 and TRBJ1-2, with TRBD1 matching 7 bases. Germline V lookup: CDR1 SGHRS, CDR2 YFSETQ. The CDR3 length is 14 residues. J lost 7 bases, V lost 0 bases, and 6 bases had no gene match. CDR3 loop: CASSLGTGVFGYTF. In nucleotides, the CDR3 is TGCGCCAGCAGCTTGGGGACAGGCGTCTTTGGCTACACCTTC.

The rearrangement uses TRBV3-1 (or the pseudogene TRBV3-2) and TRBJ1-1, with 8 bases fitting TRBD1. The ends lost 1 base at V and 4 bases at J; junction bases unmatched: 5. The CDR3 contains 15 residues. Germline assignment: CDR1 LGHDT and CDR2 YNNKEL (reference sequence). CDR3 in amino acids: CASSQVGQGGTEAFF. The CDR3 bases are TGTGCCAGCAGCCAAGTAGGACAGGGAGGCACTGAAGCTTTCTTT.

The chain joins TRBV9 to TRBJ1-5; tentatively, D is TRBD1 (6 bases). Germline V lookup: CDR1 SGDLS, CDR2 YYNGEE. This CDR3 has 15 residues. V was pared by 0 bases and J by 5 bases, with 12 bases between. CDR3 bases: TGTGCCAGCAGCGTAGAGGGGGGGGTCGATCAGCCCCAGCATTTT. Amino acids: CASSVEGGVDQPQHF.

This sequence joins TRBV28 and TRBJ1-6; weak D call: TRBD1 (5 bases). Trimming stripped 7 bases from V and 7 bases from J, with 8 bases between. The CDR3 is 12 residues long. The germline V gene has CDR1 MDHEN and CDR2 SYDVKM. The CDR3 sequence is CASIGGNSPLHF. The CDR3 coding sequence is TGTGCCAGCATCGGGGGGAATTCACCCCTCCACTTT.

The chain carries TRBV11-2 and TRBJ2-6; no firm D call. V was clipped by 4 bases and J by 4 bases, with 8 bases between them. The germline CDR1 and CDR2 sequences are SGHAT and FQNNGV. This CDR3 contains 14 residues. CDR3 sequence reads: CASSSNWGANVLTF. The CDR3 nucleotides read TGTGCCAGCAGCTCTAACTGGGGGGCCAACGTCCTGACTTTC.

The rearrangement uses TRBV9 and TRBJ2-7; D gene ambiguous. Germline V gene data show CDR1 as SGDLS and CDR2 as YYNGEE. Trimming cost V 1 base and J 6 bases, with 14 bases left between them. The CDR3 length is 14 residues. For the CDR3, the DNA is TGTGCCAGCAGCGTAAATGCCGTTTCGGGCGAGCAGTACTTC. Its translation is CASSVNAVSGEQYF.

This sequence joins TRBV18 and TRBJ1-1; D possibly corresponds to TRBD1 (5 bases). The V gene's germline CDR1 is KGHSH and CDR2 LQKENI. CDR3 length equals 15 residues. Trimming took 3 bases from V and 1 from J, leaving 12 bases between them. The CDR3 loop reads CASSPADSWNTEAFF. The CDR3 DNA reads TGTGCCAGCTCACCCGCTGACAGTTGGAACACTGAAGCTTTCTTT. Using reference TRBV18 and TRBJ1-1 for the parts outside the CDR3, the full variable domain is NAGVMQNPRHLVRRRGQEARLRCSPMKGHSHVYWYRQLPEEGLKFMVYLQKENIIDESGMPKERFSAEFPKEGPSILRIQQVVRGDSAAYFCASSPADSWNTEAFFGQGTRLTVV.

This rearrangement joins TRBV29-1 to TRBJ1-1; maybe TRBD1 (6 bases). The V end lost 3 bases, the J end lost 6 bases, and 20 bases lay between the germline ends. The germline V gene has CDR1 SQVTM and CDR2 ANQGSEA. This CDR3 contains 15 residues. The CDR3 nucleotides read TGCAGCGTTGACGGGGGGGGCGGCTTTAAGTCTGAAGCTTTCTTT. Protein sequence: CSVDGGGGFKSEAFF. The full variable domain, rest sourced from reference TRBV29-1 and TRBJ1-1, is SAVISQKPSRDICQRGTSLTIQCQVDSQVTMMFWYRQQPGQSLTLIATANQGSEATYESGFVIDKFPISRPNLTFSTLTVSNMSPEDSSIYLCSVDGGGGFKSEAFFGQGTRLTVV.

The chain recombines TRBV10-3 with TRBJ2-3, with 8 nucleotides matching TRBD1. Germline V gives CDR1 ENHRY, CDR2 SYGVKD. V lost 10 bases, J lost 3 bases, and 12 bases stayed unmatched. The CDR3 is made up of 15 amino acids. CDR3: CATKEAGQGTDTQYF. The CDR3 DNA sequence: TGTGCCACCAAGGAGGCCGGACAGGGAACAGATACGCAGTATTTT.

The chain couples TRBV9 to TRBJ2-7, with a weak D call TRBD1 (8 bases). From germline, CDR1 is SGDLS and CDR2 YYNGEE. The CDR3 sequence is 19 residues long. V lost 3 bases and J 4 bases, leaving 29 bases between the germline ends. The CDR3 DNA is TGTGCCAGCAGCGCCAACCCAAGTGACAGGGGAGGGGACCGTTACGAGCAGTACTTC. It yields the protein CASSANPSDRGGDRYEQYF.